The sequence of this T cell receptor beta chain was determined in a study of PD-1 blockade in classical Hodgkin lymphoma (dated by TCRdb to the early 2020s). In the study overall: Nivolumab dosing was 3 mg/kg intravenously every 2 weeks, continuing until either disease progression or unacceptable toxicity. A peripheral blood immune signature of response to PD-1 blockade in classical Hodgkin lymphoma was defined using TCR beta sequencing and CyTOF.

The time point label, read with the paper, signifies: cycle 2 day 1 (C2D1) of nivolumab. All trial patients had relapsed after autologous stem cell transplantation, with cohorts A, B and C differing in prior brentuximab vedotin exposure. The trial cohort included 55 to 65 patients with relapsed/refractory classical Hodgkin lymphoma, and each patient had a best overall response of complete response, partial response or progressive disease. Trial patients were treated with single-agent nivolumab in the multi-cohort phase II CheckMate 205 trial. An independent review committee assessed best overall response by applying the 2007 International Working Group response criteria. Trial PBMCs were collected immediately before nivolumab initiation (C1D1) and during therapy at cycle 2 day 1 and cycle 4 day 1. Peripheral blood was collected in 8 mL Vacutainer Cell Preparation Tubes, from which PBMCs were isolated by centrifugation and then cryopreserved.

General conclusions and limits of the study: Lower diversity was observed in patients in whom nivolumab was started less than 1 year after ASCT, and these patients were excluded from later analyses so that confounding by immune reconstitution would be avoided. CD4+ but not CD8+ TCR diversity rose significantly by C4D1 (p=0.0027 vs p=0.16), most apparent in complete responders (p=0.02). Trial patients achieving complete response had baseline diversity similar to newly diagnosed patients, whereas partial responders and progressors had significantly lower diversity. The study was limited to a single clinical trial cohort, and causes of repertoire differences, possibly disease activity or prior therapy, remained undefined. Newly diagnosed patients were reported to have lower baseline TCR diversity than healthy donors, and relapsed/refractory patients were reported to have lower baseline TCR diversity still.

Genomic DNA was isolated using the Qiagen DNeasy kit from unsorted PBMCs as well as from negatively selected CD4+ and CD8+ fractions. TCR beta CDR3 regions were amplified by immunoSEQ multiplex PCR using primers annealing to V and J segments. A synthetic immune receptor repertoire was used to minimize amplification bias, and any remaining bias was removed computationally after sequencing. The study's own analysis went as follows. Custom Python scripts were used to quantify repertoire diversity as the Shannon entropy index. The unsorted, CD4+ and CD8+ repertoires were each analyzed separately, with the exception of combined analyses, where CD4+ and CD8+ sequences were merged in silico. Clonal expansion was defined as a frequency increase of at least 2-fold after treatment compared with C1D1, and clones undetected at baseline were assigned a pseudocount of 0.5. Singleton clones were defined as clones with 0 or 1 copy at C1D1, and non-singleton clones were defined as clones with 2 or more copies. Clones expanded in unsorted samples were annotated as CD4+, CD8+ or unknown by matching protein sequences in sorted samples from the same patient. Wilcoxon tests on paired samples were used to test changes in diversity from C1D1 to C4D1. TCRdb obtained this table from immuneACCESS and retained in-frame rearrangements with V and J assigned. These tables miss some clones; where compared with another copy, unresolved V genes account for less than half of the shortfall, and the remainder is unexplained. The D gene and trimming were derived from the DNA, and the V and J assignments and clone size from that table. The sample yields roughly 13,000 clones; roughly 78% were counted once. Over 20% of the sample lies in the top ten.

Its CDR3 holds 11 amino acids, cysteine through phenylalanine. Of all the DNA, just the CDR3 is kept, 33 bases in frame from base 1. The germline V gene sets CDR1 to ENHRY and CDR2 to SYGVKD. Trimming takes 8 bases from V and 4 bases from J, and the germline ends sit 7 bases apart. As regards this clone: Its antigen is currently not known. There are no base qualities to consult, and no much larger clone falls within one base. This sample also contains other DNA sequences that code for the same CDR3.

Source: peripheral blood mononuclear cells (PBMCs), taken before the second cycle of nivolumab. The TCR originated in a human donor with classical Hodgkin lymphoma. The rearranged chain carries TRBV10-3 and TRBJ2-3, with the D segment identity uncertain. Read as DNA, the sequence is TGTGCCATCGGTAAGGCAGATACGCAGTATTTT. Its product reads: CAIGKADTQYF.